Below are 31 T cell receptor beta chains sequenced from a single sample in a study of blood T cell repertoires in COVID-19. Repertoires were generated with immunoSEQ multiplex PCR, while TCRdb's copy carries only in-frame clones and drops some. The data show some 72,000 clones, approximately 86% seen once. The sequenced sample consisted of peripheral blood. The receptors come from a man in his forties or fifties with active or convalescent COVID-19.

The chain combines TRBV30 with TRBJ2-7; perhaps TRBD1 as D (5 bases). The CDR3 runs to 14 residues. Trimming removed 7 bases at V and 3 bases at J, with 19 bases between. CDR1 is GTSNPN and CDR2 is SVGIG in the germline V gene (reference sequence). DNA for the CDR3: TGTGCCTCTACAGGCAAGGGAAGGTTCTACGAGCAGTACTTC. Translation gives CASTGKGRFYEQYF.

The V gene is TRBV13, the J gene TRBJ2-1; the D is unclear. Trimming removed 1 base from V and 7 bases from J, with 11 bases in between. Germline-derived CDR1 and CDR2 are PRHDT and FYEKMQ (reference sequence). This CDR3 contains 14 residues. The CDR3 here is CASSLVVDSNEQFF. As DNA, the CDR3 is TGTGCCAGCAGCTTAGTAGTTGACTCAAATGAGCAGTTCTTC.

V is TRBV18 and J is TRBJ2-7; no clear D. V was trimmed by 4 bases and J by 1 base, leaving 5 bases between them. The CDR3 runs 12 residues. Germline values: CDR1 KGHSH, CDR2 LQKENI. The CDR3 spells CASSLYSYEQYF. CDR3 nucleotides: TGTGCCAGCTCACTCTATTCCTACGAGCAGTACTTC. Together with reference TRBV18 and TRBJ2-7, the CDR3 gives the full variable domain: NAGVMQNPRHLVRRRGQEARLRCSPMKGHSHVYWYRQLPEEGLKFMVYLQKENIIDESGMPKERFSAEFPKEGPSILRIQQVVRGDSAAYFCASSLYSYEQYFGPGTRLTVT.

The CDR3 DNA is TGTGCCAGCAGTTTTCGGGGGGCTAATGAAAAACTGTTTTTT. Its protein is CASSFRGANEKLFF. V usage is TRBV28 and J usage is TRBJ1-4, with a weak D call TRBD1 (5 bases). Per the germline V gene, CDR1 is MDHEN and CDR2 is SYDVKM. V gave up 3 bases and J gave up 3 bases, with 8 bases separating them. This CDR3 is built from 14 residues.

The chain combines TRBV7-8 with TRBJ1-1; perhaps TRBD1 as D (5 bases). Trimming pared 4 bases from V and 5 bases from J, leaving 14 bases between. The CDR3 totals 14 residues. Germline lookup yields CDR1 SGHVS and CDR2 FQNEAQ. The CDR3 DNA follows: TGTGCCAGCAGCTCGGCGGGGGGTGCTACTGAAGCTTTCTTT. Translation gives CASSSAGGATEAFF. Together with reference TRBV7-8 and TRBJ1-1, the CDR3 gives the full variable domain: GAGVSQSPRYKVAKRGQDVALRCDPISGHVSLFWYQQALGQGPEFLTYFQNEAQLDKSGLPSDRFFAERPEGSVSTLKIQRTQQEDSAVYLCASSSAGGATEAFFGQGTRLTVV.

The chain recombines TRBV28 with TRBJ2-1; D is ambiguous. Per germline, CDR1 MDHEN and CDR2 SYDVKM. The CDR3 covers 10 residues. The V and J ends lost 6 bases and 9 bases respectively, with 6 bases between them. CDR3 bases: TGTGCCAGCAGCTCCCGTGAGCAGTTCTTC. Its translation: CASSSREQFF.

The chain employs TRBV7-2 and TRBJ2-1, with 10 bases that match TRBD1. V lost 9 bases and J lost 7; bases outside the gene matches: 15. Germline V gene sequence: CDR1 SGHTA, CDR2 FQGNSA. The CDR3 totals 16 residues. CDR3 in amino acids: CASLLAPGQGLNEQFF. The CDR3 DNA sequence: TGTGCCAGTTTACTCGCTCCGGGACAGGGGTTGAATGAGCAGTTCTTC.

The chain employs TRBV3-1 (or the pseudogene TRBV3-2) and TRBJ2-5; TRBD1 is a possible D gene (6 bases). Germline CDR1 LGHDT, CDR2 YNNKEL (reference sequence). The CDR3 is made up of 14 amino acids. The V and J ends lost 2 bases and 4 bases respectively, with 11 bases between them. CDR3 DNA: TGTGCCAGCAGCCAAATGACAGGCCGAGAGACCCAGTACTTC. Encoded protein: CASSQMTGRETQYF.

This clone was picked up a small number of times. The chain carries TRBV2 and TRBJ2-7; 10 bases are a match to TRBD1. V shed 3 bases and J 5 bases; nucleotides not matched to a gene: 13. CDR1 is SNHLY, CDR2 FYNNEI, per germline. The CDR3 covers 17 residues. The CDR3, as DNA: TGTGCCAGCAGTGATCGCCTGACAGGGGGCGCCGAGGACGAGCAGTACGTC. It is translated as CASSDRLTGGAEDEQYV.

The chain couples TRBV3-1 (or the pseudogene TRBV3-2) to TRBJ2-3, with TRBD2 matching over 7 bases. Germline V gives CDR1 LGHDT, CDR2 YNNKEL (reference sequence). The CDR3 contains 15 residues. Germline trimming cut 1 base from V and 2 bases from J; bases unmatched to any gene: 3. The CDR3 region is CASSQGGTNTDTQYF. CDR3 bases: TGTGCCAGCAGCCAAGGCGGGACTAACACAGATACGCAGTATTTT.

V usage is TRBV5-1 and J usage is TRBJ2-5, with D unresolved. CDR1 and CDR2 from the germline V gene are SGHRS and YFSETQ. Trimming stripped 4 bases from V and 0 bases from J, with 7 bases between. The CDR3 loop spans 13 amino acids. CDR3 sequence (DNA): TGCGCCAGCAGCCCGACAAACCAAGAGACCCAGTACTTC. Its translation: CASSPTNQETQYF.

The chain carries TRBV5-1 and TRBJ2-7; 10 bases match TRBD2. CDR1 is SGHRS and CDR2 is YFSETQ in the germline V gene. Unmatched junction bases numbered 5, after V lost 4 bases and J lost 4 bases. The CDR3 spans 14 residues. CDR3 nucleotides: TGCGCCAGCAGCGCCAGCGGGGGGGCGTACGAGCAGTACTTC. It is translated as CASSASGGAYEQYF.

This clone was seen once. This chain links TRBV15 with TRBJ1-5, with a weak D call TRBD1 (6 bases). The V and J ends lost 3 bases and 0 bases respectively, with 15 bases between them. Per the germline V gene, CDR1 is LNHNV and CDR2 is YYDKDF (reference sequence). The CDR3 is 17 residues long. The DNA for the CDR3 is TGTGCCACCAGCAGTAACCCCCAGGGGTTTAGCAATCAGCCCCAGCATTTT. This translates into CATSSNPQGFSNQPQHF. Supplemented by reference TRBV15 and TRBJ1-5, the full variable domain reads DAMVIQNPRYQVTQFGKPVTLSCSQTLNHNVMYWYQQKSSQAPKLLFHYYDKDFNNEADTPDNFQSRRPNTSFCFLDIRSPGLGDTAMYLCATSSNPQGFSNQPQHFGDGTRLSIL.

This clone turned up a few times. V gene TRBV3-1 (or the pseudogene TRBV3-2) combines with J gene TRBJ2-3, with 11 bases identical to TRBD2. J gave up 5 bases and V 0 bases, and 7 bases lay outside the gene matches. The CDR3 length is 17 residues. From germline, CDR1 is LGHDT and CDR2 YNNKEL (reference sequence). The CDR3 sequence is CASSQDSSGGMRDTQYF. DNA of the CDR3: TGTGCCAGCAGCCAAGATTCTAGCGGGGGGATGAGAGATACGCAGTATTTT.

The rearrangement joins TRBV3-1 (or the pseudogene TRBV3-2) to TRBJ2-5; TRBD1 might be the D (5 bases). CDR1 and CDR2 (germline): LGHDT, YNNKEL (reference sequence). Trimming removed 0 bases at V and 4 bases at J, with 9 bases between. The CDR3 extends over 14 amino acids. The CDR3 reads CASSQDQGLETQYF. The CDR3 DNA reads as TGTGCCAGCAGCCAAGATCAGGGTTTAGAGACCCAGTACTTC.

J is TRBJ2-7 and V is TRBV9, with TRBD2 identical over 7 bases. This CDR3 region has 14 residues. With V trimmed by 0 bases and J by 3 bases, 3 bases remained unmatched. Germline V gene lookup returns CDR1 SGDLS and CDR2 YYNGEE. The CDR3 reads CASSVATGGYEQYF. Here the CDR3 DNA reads TGTGCCAGCAGCGTAGCTACGGGGGGCTACGAGCAGTACTTC.

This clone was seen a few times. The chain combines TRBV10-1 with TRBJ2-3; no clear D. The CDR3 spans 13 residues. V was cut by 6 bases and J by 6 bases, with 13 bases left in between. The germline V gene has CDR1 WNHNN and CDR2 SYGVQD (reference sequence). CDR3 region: CASRSDFADTQYF. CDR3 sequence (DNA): TGCGCCAGCAGGTCTGATTTTGCGGATACGCAGTATTTT.

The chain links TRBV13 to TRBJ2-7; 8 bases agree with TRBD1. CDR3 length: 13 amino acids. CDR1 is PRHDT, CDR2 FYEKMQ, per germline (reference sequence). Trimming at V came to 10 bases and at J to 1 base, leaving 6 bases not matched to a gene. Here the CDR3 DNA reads TGTGCCACCGGACAGGGACAGTCCTACGAGCAGTACTTC. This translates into CATGQGQSYEQYF.

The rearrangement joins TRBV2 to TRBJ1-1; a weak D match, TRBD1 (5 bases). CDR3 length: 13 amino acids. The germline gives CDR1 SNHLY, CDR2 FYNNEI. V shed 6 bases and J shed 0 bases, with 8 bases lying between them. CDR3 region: CASRKDMNTEAFF. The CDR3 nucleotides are TGTGCCAGCAGGAAGGACATGAACACTGAAGCTTTCTTT. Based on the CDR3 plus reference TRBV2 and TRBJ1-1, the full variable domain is EPEVTQTPSHQVTQMGQEVILRCVPISNHLYFYWYRQILGQKVEFLVSFYNNEISEKSEIFDDQFSVERPDGSNFTLKIRSTKLEDSAMYFCASRKDMNTEAFFGQGTRLTVV.

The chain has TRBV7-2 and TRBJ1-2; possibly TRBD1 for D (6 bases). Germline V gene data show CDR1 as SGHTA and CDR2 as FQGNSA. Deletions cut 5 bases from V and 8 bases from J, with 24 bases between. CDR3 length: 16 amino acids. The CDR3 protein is CASSPTLDTTQGGYTF. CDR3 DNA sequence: TGTGCCAGCAGCCCTACGCTGGATACAACACAGGGAGGCTACACCTTC.

CDR3 protein: CASSSDRVQPQHF. CDR3 in DNA: TGCGCCAGCAGCTCCGACAGGGTTCAGCCCCAGCATTTT. The chain has TRBV10-2 and TRBJ1-5; 7 positions match TRBD1. There are 13 residues in the CDR3. Germline assignment: CDR1 WSHSY and CDR2 SAAADI. V lost 6 bases to trimming and J lost 6 bases; unmatched junction nucleotides: 5.

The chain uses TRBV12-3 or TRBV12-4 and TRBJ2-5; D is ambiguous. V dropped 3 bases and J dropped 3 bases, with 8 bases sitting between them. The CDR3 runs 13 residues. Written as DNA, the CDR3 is TGTGCCAGCAGTTTGAGACGGGAAGAGACCCAGTACTTC. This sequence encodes CASSLRREETQYF.

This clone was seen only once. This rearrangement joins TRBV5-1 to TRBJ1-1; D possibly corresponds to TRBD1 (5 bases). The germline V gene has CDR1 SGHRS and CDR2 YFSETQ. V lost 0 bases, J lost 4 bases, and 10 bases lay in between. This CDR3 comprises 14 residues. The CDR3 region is CASSLGRVSTEAFF. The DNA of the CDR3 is TGCGCCAGCAGCTTGGGCAGGGTGAGCACTGAAGCTTTCTTT.

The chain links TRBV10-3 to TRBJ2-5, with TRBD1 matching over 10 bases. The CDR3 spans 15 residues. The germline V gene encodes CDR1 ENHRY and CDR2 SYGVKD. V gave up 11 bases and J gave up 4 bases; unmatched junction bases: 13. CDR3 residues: CAVGGGTGEGETQYF. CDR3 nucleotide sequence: TGTGCCGTCGGAGGCGGGACAGGGGAGGGAGAGACCCAGTACTTC.

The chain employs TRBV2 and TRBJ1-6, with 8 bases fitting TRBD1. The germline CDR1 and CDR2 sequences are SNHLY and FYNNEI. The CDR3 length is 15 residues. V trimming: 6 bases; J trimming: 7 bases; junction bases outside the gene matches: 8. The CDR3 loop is CASRGDGQGNSPLHF. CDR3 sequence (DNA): TGTGCCAGCAGGGGAGACGGACAGGGAAATTCACCCCTCCACTTT.

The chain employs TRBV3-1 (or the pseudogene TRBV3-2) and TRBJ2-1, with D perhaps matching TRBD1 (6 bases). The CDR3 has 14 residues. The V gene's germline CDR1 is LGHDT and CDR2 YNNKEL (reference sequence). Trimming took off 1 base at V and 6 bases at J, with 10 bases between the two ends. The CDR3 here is CASSQGTEINEQFF. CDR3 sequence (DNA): TGTGCCAGCAGCCAAGGGACAGAAATCAATGAGCAGTTCTTC.

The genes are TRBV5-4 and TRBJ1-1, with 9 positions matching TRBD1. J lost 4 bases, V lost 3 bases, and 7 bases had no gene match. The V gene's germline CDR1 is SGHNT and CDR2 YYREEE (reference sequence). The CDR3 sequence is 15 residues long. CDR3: CASSSRDREGTEAFF. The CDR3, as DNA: TGTGCCAGCAGCTCCCGGGACAGGGAGGGCACTGAAGCTTTCTTT.

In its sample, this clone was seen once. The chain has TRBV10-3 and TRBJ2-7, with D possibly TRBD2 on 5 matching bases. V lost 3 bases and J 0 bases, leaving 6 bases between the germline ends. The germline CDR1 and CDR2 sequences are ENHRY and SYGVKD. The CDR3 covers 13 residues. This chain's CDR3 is CAISEEGSYEQYV. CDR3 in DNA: TGTGCCATCAGTGAAGAGGGCTCCTACGAGCAGTACGTC.

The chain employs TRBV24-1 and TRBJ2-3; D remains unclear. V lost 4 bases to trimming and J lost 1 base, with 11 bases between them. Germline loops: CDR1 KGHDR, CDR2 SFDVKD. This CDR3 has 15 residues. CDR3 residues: CATSEASPGTDTQYF. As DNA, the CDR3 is TGTGCCACCAGTGAGGCCAGTCCCGGCACAGATACGCAGTATTTT.

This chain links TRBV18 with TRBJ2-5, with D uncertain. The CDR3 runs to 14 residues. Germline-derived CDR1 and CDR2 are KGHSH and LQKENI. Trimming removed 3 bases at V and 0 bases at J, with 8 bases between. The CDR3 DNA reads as TGTGCCAGCTCACCCGACATGTACCAAGAGACCCAGTACTTC. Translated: CASSPDMYQETQYF.

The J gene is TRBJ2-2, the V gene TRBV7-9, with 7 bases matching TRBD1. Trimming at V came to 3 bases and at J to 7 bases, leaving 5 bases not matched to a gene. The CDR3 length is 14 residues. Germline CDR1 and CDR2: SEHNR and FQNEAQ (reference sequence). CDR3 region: CASSFDRVNGELFF. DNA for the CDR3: TGTGCCAGCAGCTTTGACAGGGTTAACGGGGAGCTGTTTTTT.